The 29 T cell receptor beta chains in this list originate from one sample, sequenced in a study of T cell repertoires in cytomegalovirus infection. Their specific antigens are unknown. One entry per CDR3 protein results from TCRdb running MiXCR on the reads. The table includes 370,000 or so distinct CDR3 sequences, about 35% detected once. The source was cultured PBMCs, collected from culture after CMV antigen stimulation. Every receptor here comes from a human donor in good health (CMV status not recorded). Some clones in this sample may be carry-over from other donors' samples.

V gene TRBV28 combines with J gene TRBJ2-7; D is ambiguous. Germline V gene sequence: CDR1 MDHEN, CDR2 SYDVKM. This CDR3 comprises 12 residues. The germline V and J ends were trimmed by 6 bases and 6 bases, with 12 bases remaining between them. CDR3 DNA sequence: TGTGCCAGCAGCCCGGTGCGCGTCGAGCAGTACTTC. Encoded protein: CASSPVRVEQYF.

The table lists this clonotype with a few counts. This rearrangement joins TRBV6-2 or TRBV6-3 to TRBJ2-1; tentatively, D is TRBD2 (7 bases). The V and J ends lost 4 bases and 2 bases respectively, with 18 bases between them. The CDR3 has 17 residues. Germline V CDR1 and CDR2: MNHEY, SVGEGT. DNA for the CDR3: TGTGCCAGCAGTTCCCCTCGGGGGGCGGGCGCCTACAATGAGCAGTTCTTC. Translating it yields CASSSPRGAGAYNEQFF.

The table lists this clonotype with a few counts. V and J are TRBV11-2 and TRBJ2-5; 8 bases agree with TRBD2. Germline V lookup: CDR1 SGHAT, CDR2 FQNNGV. The V segment lost 1 base and the J segment 2 bases; nucleotides outside the gene matches: 6. This CDR3 has 16 amino acids. The CDR3 DNA reads TGTGCCAGCAGCTTAGCCCCTAGCGGGCCTCAAGAGACCCAGTACTTC. It translates to CASSLAPSGPQETQYF.

The chain recombines TRBV7-3 with TRBJ2-3; D gene unclear. Per germline, CDR1 SGHTA and CDR2 FQGTGA. The V end lost 8 bases, the J end lost 2 bases, and 8 bases lay between the germline ends. The CDR3 loop spans 12 amino acids. Here the CDR3 reads CASSQTTDTQYF. The CDR3 DNA sequence: TGTGCCAGCTCTCAAACCACAGATACGCAGTATTTT.

The J gene is TRBJ1-1, the V gene TRBV27; tentative D call: TRBD1 (5 bases). CDR3 length: 14 residues. CDR1 and CDR2 from the germline V gene are MNHEY and SMNVEV (reference sequence). The V gene lost 7 bases and the J gene lost 0 bases, with 12 bases spanning the gap. The CDR3 region has the DNA TGTGCCAGCACCCCTGGGGCCTTGAACACTGAAGCTTTCTTT. As protein: CASTPGALNTEAFF.

This clonotype has only a few counts. This chain joins TRBV7-9 and TRBJ1-5; no reliable D call. V lost 5 bases and J lost 2, with 7 bases in between. Germline values: CDR1 SEHNR, CDR2 FQNEAQ (reference sequence). The CDR3 has 13 amino acids. In DNA, the CDR3 is TGTGCCAGCAGCATCGACGGCAATCAGCCCCAGCATTTT. Its protein product is CASSIDGNQPQHF.

The CDR3 protein is CASSPWDSANEKLFF. The CDR3 DNA is TGTGCCAGCAGTCCATGGGATTCGGCTAATGAAAAACTGTTTTTT. The V gene is TRBV28, the J gene TRBJ1-4; no reliable D call. Germline V gives CDR1 MDHEN, CDR2 SYDVKM. Trimming pared 5 bases from V and 3 bases from J, leaving 13 bases between. The length of the CDR3 is 15 residues.

The chain carries TRBV2 and TRBJ1-6; 8 bases are shared with TRBD1. The germline V gene has CDR1 SNHLY and CDR2 FYNNEI. This CDR3 contains 15 residues. V gave up 4 bases and J gave up 7 bases; unmatched junction bases: 6. The DNA of the CDR3 is TGTGCCAGCAGTGTGGGACAGGTGGAGAATTCACCCCTCCACTTT. Translated, it gives CASSVGQVENSPLHF.

This clonotype occurred many times. The chain couples TRBV7-2 to TRBJ2-1, with 13 positions matching TRBD2. Trimming cost V 7 bases and J 9 bases; bases outside gene matches: 12. Looked up from germline, CDR1 is SGHTA and CDR2 is FQGNSA. CDR3 length equals 16 residues. CDR3 sequence: CASTGAGLAGKGEQFF. The CDR3 coding sequence is TGTGCCAGCACGGGGGCGGGACTAGCGGGAAAAGGTGAGCAGTTCTTC.

The table lists this clonotype with a few counts. J is TRBJ2-7 and V is TRBV7-2; TRBD1 might be the D (6 bases). Per the germline V gene, CDR1 is SGHTA and CDR2 is FQGNSA. The CDR3 contains 14 residues. V dropped 5 bases and J dropped 1 base, with 12 bases sitting between them. In nucleotides, the CDR3 is TGTGCCAGCAGCACCCAGACAGGTTCCTACGAGCAGTACTTC. Its protein is CASSTQTGSYEQYF.

V gene TRBV29-1 combines with J gene TRBJ1-1, with 11 bases that match TRBD1. The J segment lost 3 bases and the V segment lost 7 bases, leaving 4 bases of the junction unmatched. The CDR3 has 13 amino acids. Germline assignment: CDR1 SQVTM and CDR2 ANQGSEA. The CDR3 loop is CSGRGQGDTEAFF. CDR3 sequence (DNA): TGCAGCGGTCGGGGACAGGGGGACACTGAAGCTTTCTTT.

This clonotype was seen more than once but under ten times. This chain uses TRBV28 with TRBJ2-1, with 7 bases aligning to TRBD2. Trimming at V came to 8 bases and at J to 5 bases, leaving 12 bases not matched to a gene. Germline V gene sequence: CDR1 MDHEN, CDR2 SYDVKM. The CDR3 has 15 amino acids. The CDR3 nucleotides read TGTGCCAGCCACGAAAGGGGCGGGAGAAACAATGAGCAGTTCTTC. This translates into CASHERGGRNNEQFF.

Here the CDR3 DNA reads TGTGCCAGCACTAGTTCCGGGACTAACTATGGCTACACCTTC. Translation gives CASTSSGTNYGYTF. J is TRBJ1-2 and V is TRBV12-3 or TRBV12-4, with unresolved D. The CDR3 contains 14 residues. V gave up 7 bases and J gave up 0 bases, with 12 bases separating them.

V usage is TRBV7-2 and J usage is TRBJ2-7; the D gene could be TRBD1 or TRBD2 (5 bases each). The CDR3 is 15 amino acids. Germline V gene lookup returns CDR1 SGHTA and CDR2 FQGNSA. Trimming cost V 5 bases and J 4 bases, with 18 bases left between them. CDR3 residues: CASSIIGRQLYEQYF. CDR3 nucleotides: TGTGCCAGCAGCATAATTGGGAGACAGCTATACGAGCAGTACTTC.

V usage is TRBV5-4 and J usage is TRBJ2-5; D gene unclear. Germline V gene sequence: CDR1 SGHNT, CDR2 YYREEE (reference sequence). Trimming took off 3 bases at V and 4 bases at J, with 10 bases between the two ends. The CDR3 spans 13 residues. Here the CDR3 reads CASSSARSETQYF. CDR3 coding DNA: TGTGCCAGCAGCTCCGCCCGGTCAGAGACCCAGTACTTC.

The chain recombines TRBV28 with TRBJ1-5; 9 positions match TRBD1. This CDR3 is built from 17 residues. V dropped 5 bases and J dropped 2; count of bases not matched to a gene: 10. Germline V gene lookup returns CDR1 MDHEN and CDR2 SYDVKM. CDR3 amino acids: CASSPHLGQGRNQPQHF. Written as DNA, the CDR3 is TGTGCCAGCAGTCCCCACTTGGGACAGGGTCGCAATCAGCCCCAGCATTTT.

The J gene is TRBJ1-3, the V gene TRBV7-9; 8 nucleotides align to TRBD1. Looked up from germline, CDR1 is SEHNR and CDR2 is FQNEAQ (reference sequence). The V segment lost 5 bases and the J segment 2 bases; nucleotides outside the gene matches: 11. CDR3 length: 17 residues. The CDR3 region is CASSARTGSSAGNTIYF. The CDR3 nucleotides read TGTGCCAGCAGCGCCCGGACAGGGAGTTCGGCTGGAAACACCATATATTTT.

The CDR3 reads CASSLGGSKLTDTQYF. CDR3 nucleotide sequence: TGTGCCAGCAGCTTAGGTGGCAGCAAGTTAACAGATACGCAGTATTTT. The V call is TRBV11-2, the J call TRBJ2-3; D gene unclear. The CDR3 has 16 residues. Germline V gene lookup returns CDR1 SGHAT and CDR2 FQNNGV. V was clipped by 1 base and J by 3 bases, with 14 bases between them.

The chain links TRBV29-1 to TRBJ2-1; D is ambiguous. V lost 5 bases, J lost 4 bases, and 6 bases lay in between. From germline, CDR1 is SQVTM and CDR2 ANQGSEA. The CDR3 length is 11 residues. CDR3 sequence reads: CSVPDYNEQFF. Here the CDR3 DNA reads TGCAGCGTTCCAGATTACAATGAGCAGTTCTTC.

This clonotype was counted a few times. The chain employs TRBV5-4 and TRBJ1-2; D unclear. This CDR3 is built from 14 residues. The germline gives CDR1 SGHNT, CDR2 YYREEE (reference sequence). V was cut by 2 bases and J by 6 bases, with 14 bases left in between. CDR3 sequence: CASSFGRQVDGYTF. In DNA form, the CDR3 reads TGTGCCAGCAGCTTTGGGCGCCAGGTTGATGGCTACACCTTC.

This clonotype was observed a handful of times. This chain links TRBV6-6 with TRBJ2-1, with D possibly being TRBD2 (6 bases). The ends were cut back, 2 bases at V and 2 bases at J, with 13 bases in the middle. The CDR3 is 16 amino acids. Germline assignment: CDR1 MNHNY and CDR2 SVGAGI (reference sequence). The CDR3 sequence is CASSYPPSVPYNEQFF. CDR3 nucleotides: TGTGCCAGCAGTTACCCCCCTAGCGTGCCCTACAATGAGCAGTTCTTC.

This clonotype was seen more than once but under ten times. The chain carries TRBV7-2 and TRBJ1-2, with D unclear. The V end lost 1 base, the J end lost 3 bases, and 12 bases lay between the germline ends. Germline V lookup: CDR1 SGHTA, CDR2 FQGNSA. This CDR3 has 15 residues. Written as DNA, the CDR3 is TGTGCCAGCAGCTTAGGGTGGGCAGACTACTATGGCTACACCTTC. Its translation is CASSLGWADYYGYTF.

This chain links TRBV20-1 with TRBJ2-3; unclear D gene. In germline, CDR1 is DFQATT, CDR2 SNEGSKA (reference sequence). The CDR3 runs to 14 residues. V lost 6 bases and J lost 3, with 16 bases in between. The CDR3 sequence is CSALDLGSTDTQYF. As DNA, the CDR3 is TGCAGTGCCCTCGACCTCGGGTCGACAGATACGCAGTATTTT.

The chain joins TRBV30 to TRBJ1-1; 7 nucleotides agree with TRBD1. CDR1 and CDR2 (germline): GTSNPN, SVGIG (reference sequence). The CDR3 has 13 amino acids. Trimming at V came to 8 bases and at J to 4 bases, leaving 10 bases not matched to a gene. The CDR3 sequence: CARINRGGTEAFF. The CDR3, as DNA: TGTGCCCGGATCAACAGGGGCGGCACTGAAGCTTTCTTT.

This clonotype has just a few counts. This sequence joins TRBV6-2 or TRBV6-3 and TRBJ2-7; TRBD2 matches at 9 bases. The CDR3 contains 15 residues. CDR1 is MNHEY, CDR2 SVGEGT, per germline. The CDR3 sequence: CASGEDGRGGRASNV. The CDR3 region has the DNA TGTGCCAGCGGCGAGGACGGCCGTGGCGGGAGGGCCAGTAACGTC.

V gene TRBV11-2 combines with J gene TRBJ2-3; D call uncertain. CDR3 length: 14 amino acids. Germline lookup yields CDR1 SGHAT and CDR2 FQNNGV. V lost 4 bases and J 2 bases, leaving 10 bases between the germline ends. The CDR3: CASSSDVSTDTQYF. The CDR3 DNA is TGTGCCAGCAGCTCCGACGTTTCCACAGATACGCAGTATTTT.

The chain has TRBV12-3 or TRBV12-4 and TRBJ1-6; 8 nucleotides align to TRBD1. With 8 bases clipped from V and 10 bases from J, the junction kept 10 bases outside the gene matches. The CDR3 has 14 residues. Written as DNA, the CDR3 is TGTGCCAGCTCGACCGGGACAGGCGGATCACCCCTCCACTTT. Amino acid sequence: CASSTGTGGSPLHF.

The chain has TRBV11-2 and TRBJ2-1; 7 bases map to TRBD2. CDR1 is SGHAT, CDR2 FQNNGV, per germline. CDR3 size: 15 residues. With V trimmed by 5 bases and J by 6 bases, 10 bases remained unmatched. DNA of the CDR3: TGTGCCAGCAGCGCAGGGACTACACGGGGCAATGAGCAGTTCTTC. This gives the protein CASSAGTTRGNEQFF.

This clonotype was seen a few times. V and J are TRBV25-1 and TRBJ1-2; possible D gene TRBD1, 6 bases. CDR1 and CDR2 (germline): MGHDK, SYGVNS. The CDR3 has 16 residues. Trimming took off 5 bases at V and 1 base at J, with 17 bases between the two ends. DNA of the CDR3: TGTGCCAGCAGTTCCCCCCGGGGGGCCAATAACTATGGCTACACCTTC. Translated: CASSSPRGANNYGYTF.